These T cell receptor beta chains were read from a single sample in a study of shared clonotypes between healthy human individuals. Sequencing was performed with immunoSEQ multiplex PCR; in TCRdb, only in-frame clones are kept and a portion is missing. Seen here are roughly 2.5 million clones, approximately 94% observed once, and the top ten hold under 0.15%. The material sequenced was naive CD4+ T cells sorted from blood. All receptors derive from a man aged 18 to 29 in good health. Each CDR3 is given with its conserved first and last residue. Fields, in order: V gene, J gene, D gene, CDR3 protein, CDR3 DNA. The D gene is left open where the match is weak.

TRBV7-2	TRBJ2-1	-	CASSLGGLYNEQFF	TGTGCCAGCAGCTTAGGAGGCTTATACAATGAGCAGTTCTTC
TRBV2	TRBJ2-1	-	CASSPTVSSYNEQFF	TGTGCCAGCAGTCCGACCGTTAGTTCCTACAATGAGCAGTTCTTC
TRBV6-6	TRBJ2-1	-	CAGSGSSYNEQFF	TGTGCCGGATCAGGGAGCTCCTACAATGAGCAGTTCTTC
TRBV30	TRBJ2-3	-	CAWRQFPISTDTQYF	TGTGCCTGGAGACAATTTCCCATTAGCACAGATACGCAGTATTTT
TRBV9	TRBJ2-3	-	CASSVATGATDTQYF	TGTGCCAGCAGCGTAGCTACGGGGGCCACAGATACGCAGTATTTT
TRBV5-8	TRBJ1-1	TRBD1	CASSPDRVGTEAFF	TGTGCCAGCAGCCCGGACAGGGTGGGCACTGAAGCTTTCTTT
TRBV7-2	TRBJ1-1	-	CASSLEDLLAFF	TGTGCCAGCAGCTTAGAGGACCTCCTGGCTTTCTTT
TRBV9	TRBJ2-7	-	CASSVVAGGGWREIHEQYF	TGTGCCAGCAGCGTAGTAGCAGGGGGAGGTTGGCGGGAGATCCACGAGCAGTACTTC
TRBV5-1	TRBJ1-3	-	CASSPESSSGNTIYF	TGCGCCAGCAGCCCCGAGTCTTCCTCTGGAAACACCATATATTTT
TRBV7-9	TRBJ2-1	-	CASRKKGEEQFF	TGTGCCAGCAGAAAAAAGGGTGAAGAGCAGTTCTTC
TRBV4-1	TRBJ1-4	-	CASSQNRVSTNEKLFF	TGCGCCAGCAGCCAGAACAGGGTCTCAACTAATGAAAAACTGTTTTTT
TRBV18	TRBJ2-1	-	CASSSFVEQFF	TGTGCCAGCTCATCATTCGTTGAGCAGTTCTTC
TRBV9	TRBJ1-6	-	CASSVGIGQTSLHF	TGTGCCAGCAGCGTAGGGATAGGACAAACATCCCTCCACTTT
TRBV4-1	TRBJ2-3	-	CASSQDRAPGEAQYF	TGCGCCAGCAGCCAAGATAGGGCGCCCGGAGAGGCGCAGTATTTT
TRBV28	TRBJ1-5	-	CASSPVSNQPQHF	TGTGCCAGCAGTCCCGTGAGCAATCAGCCCCAGCATTTT
TRBV7-9	TRBJ2-1	TRBD2	CASSLEAGGWGEQFF	TGTGCCAGCAGCTTAGAAGCGGGGGGCTGGGGTGAGCAGTTCTTC
TRBV7-8	TRBJ1-4	-	CASRREGANEKLFF	TGTGCCAGCAGGAGAGAGGGGGCTAATGAAAAACTGTTTTTT
TRBV5-1	TRBJ1-2	TRBD1	CASSLAGTDYGYTF	TGCGCCAGCAGCTTGGCCGGGACAGATTATGGCTACACCTTC
TRBV11-2	TRBJ1-2	-	CASSVGDNTQVNYGYTF	TGTGCCAGCAGCGTCGGAGATAACACACAGGTCAACTATGGCTACACCTTC
TRBV5-1	TRBJ2-2	TRBD2	CASSRLATNTGELFF	TGCGCCAGCAGCCGACTAGCGACGAACACCGGGGAGCTGTTTTTT
TRBV5-8	TRBJ2-7	-	CASSLSGILSYEQYF	TGTGCCAGCAGCTTGTCAGGGATCCTCTCCTACGAGCAGTACTTC
TRBV6-1	TRBJ2-1	TRBD1	CASSEVLYFGTAYNEQFF	TGTGCCAGCAGTGAAGTCCTTTACTTCGGGACAGCATACAATGAGCAGTTCTTC
TRBV28	TRBJ1-1	-	CASSSGGRNTEAFF	TGTGCCAGCAGTTCAGGTGGTCGGAACACTGAAGCTTTCTTT
TRBV6-5	TRBJ1-1	-	CASSSLLSGTEAFF	TGTGCCAGCAGTTCTCTTCTGTCGGGAACTGAAGCTTTCTTT
TRBV18	TRBJ2-1	-	CASSPGLEYNEQFF	TGTGCCAGCTCACCAGGACTTGAGTACAATGAGCAGTTCTTC
TRBV29-1	TRBJ1-2	TRBD1	CSVGQSVSGYTF	TGCAGCGTGGGACAGTCGGTATCTGGCTACACCTTC
TRBV19	TRBJ2-1	TRBD2	CASQTRTSVNEQFF	TGTGCCAGCCAAACCCGGACTAGTGTCAATGAGCAGTTCTTC
TRBV15	TRBJ2-7	-	CATSRDGGLDEQYF	TGTGCCACCAGCAGAGATGGAGGACTTGACGAGCAGTACTTC
TRBV5-1	TRBJ2-2	TRBD2	CASSLSSGGTGELFF	TGCGCCAGCAGCTTGAGTAGCGGGGGCACCGGGGAGCTGTTTTTT
TRBV27	TRBJ2-3	TRBD2	CASSLRSGSTTDTQYF	TGTGCCAGCAGTTTAAGAAGCGGGAGTACGACAGATACGCAGTATTTT
TRBV25-1	TRBJ2-1	-	CASSEGGRGEQFF	TGTGCCAGCAGCGAGGGGGGACGGGGTGAGCAGTTCTTC
TRBV5-1	TRBJ1-2	-	CASSSVGGYTF	TGCGCCAGCAGCTCCGTCGGGGGCTACACCTTC
TRBV30	TRBJ1-5	-	CAWSPSNPTSNQPQHF	TGTGCCTGGAGCCCGAGTAACCCGACTAGCAATCAGCCCCAGCATTTT
TRBV5-1	TRBJ1-4	-	CASSLGGVTNEKLFF	TGCGCCAGCAGCTTGGGAGGGGTTACTAATGAAAAACTGTTTTTT
TRBV7-6	TRBJ2-3	-	CASSFGSADTQYF	TGTGCCAGCAGCTTCGGGTCAGCAGATACGCAGTATTTT
TRBV5-4	TRBJ2-5	TRBD2	CASSDRTSGGQETQYF	TGTGCCAGCAGCGATCGGACTAGCGGGGGACAAGAGACCCAGTACTTC
TRBV14	TRBJ1-2	-	CASSQDLEIRYTF	TGTGCCAGCAGCCAAGATCTTGAGATCCGCTACACCTTC
TRBV28	TRBJ1-4	-	CASSFGGGAREKLFF	TGTGCCAGCAGTTTTGGGGGGGGCGCGAGAGAAAAACTGTTTTTT
TRBV28	TRBJ2-7	TRBD1	CASSADRGRAYEQYF	TGTGCCAGCAGTGCAGACAGGGGGCGAGCCTACGAGCAGTACTTC
TRBV7-9	TRBJ2-7	TRBD1	CASSSTGIRLYEQYF	TGTGCCAGCAGCTCGACAGGGATAAGATTGTACGAGCAGTACTTC
TRBV5-1	TRBJ1-2	-	CASSPHWEGFSYGYTF	TGCGCCAGCAGCCCCCATTGGGAGGGGTTTAGCTATGGCTACACCTTC
TRBV14	TRBJ2-7	-	CASSFSLRLYEQYF	TGTGCCAGCAGCTTTAGCCTGCGCCTCTACGAGCAGTACTTC
TRBV2	TRBJ1-3	TRBD1	CASSATGTSGNTIYF	TGTGCCAGCAGTGCGACAGGGACCTCTGGAAACACCATATATTTT
TRBV27	TRBJ1-5	-	CASSLSGDNQPQHF	TGTGCCAGCAGTTTATCAGGTGACAATCAGCCCCAGCATTTT
TRBV27	TRBJ1-4	-	CATFATGLRATNEKLFF	TGTGCCACCTTCGCGACAGGTCTAAGGGCAACTAATGAAAAACTGTTTTTT
TRBV14	TRBJ2-7	-	CASSRRTDGFF	TGTGCCAGCAGCCGGAGGACAGACGGCTTCTTC
TRBV4-1	TRBJ2-5	-	CASSPQGQRGETQYF	TGCGCCAGCAGCCCCCAAGGTCAGCGAGGAGAGACCCAGTACTTC
TRBV2	TRBJ2-1	-	CASSERAVYNEQFF	TGTGCCAGCAGTGAACGGGCAGTCTACAATGAGCAGTTCTTC
TRBV5-6	TRBJ2-7	TRBD2	CASSFASGSPYEQYF	TGTGCCAGCAGCTTTGCTAGCGGGAGCCCCTACGAGCAGTACTTC
TRBV9	TRBJ1-5	-	CASSVDPHNQPQHF	TGTGCCAGCAGCGTAGACCCCCACAATCAGCCCCAGCATTTT